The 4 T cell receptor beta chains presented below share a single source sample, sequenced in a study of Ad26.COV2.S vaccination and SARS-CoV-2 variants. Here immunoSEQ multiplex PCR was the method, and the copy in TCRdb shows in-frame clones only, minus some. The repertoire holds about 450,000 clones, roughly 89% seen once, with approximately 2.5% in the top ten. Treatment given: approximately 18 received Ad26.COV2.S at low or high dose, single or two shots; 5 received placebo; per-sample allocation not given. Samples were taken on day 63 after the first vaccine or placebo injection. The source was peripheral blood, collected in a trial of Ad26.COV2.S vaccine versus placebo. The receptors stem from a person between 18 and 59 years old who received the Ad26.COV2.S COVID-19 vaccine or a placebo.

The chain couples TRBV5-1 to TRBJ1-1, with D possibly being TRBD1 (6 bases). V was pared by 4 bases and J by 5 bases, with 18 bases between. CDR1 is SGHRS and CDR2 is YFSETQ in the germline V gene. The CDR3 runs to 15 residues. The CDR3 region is CASSRVGGLRTEAFF. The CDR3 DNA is TGCGCCAGCAGCCGTGTTGGGGGCTTGAGGACTGAAGCTTTCTTT.

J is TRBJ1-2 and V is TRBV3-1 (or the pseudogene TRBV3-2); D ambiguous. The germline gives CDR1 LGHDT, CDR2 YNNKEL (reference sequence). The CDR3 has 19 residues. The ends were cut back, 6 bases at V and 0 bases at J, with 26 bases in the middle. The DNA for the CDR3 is TGTGCCAGCAGAATGTATAGCACGCAACTCTCCGAAACTAACTATGGCTACACCTTC. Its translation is CASRMYSTQLSETNYGYTF.

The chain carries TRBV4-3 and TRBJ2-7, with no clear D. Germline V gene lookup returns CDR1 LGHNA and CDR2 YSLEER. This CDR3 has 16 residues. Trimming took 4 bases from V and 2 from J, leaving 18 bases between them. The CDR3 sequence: CASSRSLLSQTYEQYF. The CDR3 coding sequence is TGCGCCAGCAGCCGATCCCTGTTATCTCAGACCTACGAGCAGTACTTC.

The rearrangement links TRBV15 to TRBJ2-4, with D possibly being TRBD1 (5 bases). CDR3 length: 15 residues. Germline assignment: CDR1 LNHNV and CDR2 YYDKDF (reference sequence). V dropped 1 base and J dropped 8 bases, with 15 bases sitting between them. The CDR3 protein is CATSRVRRLGDIQYF. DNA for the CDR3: TGTGCCACCAGCAGAGTCCGACGGTTAGGGGACATTCAGTACTTC. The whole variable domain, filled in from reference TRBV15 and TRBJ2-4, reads DAMVIQNPRYQVTQFGKPVTLSCSQTLNHNVMYWYQQKSSQAPKLLFHYYDKDFNNEADTPDNFQSRRPNTSFCFLDIRSPGLGDTAMYLCATSRVRRLGDIQYFGAGTRLSVL.